This T cell receptor beta chain stems from a study of blood T cell repertoires in COVID-19. About the research overall: The origin of the acute and convalescent COVID-19 samples was the United States, Italy and Spain. From T cells, B-cell-depleted T cells, or PBMCs came the material, which was cDNA or gDNA.

The count of this clone is one. The ends were cut back, 4 bases at V and 6 bases at J, with 9 bases in the middle. CDR1 is MNHEY and CDR2 is SVGAGI in the germline V gene. The CDR3 extends over 12 amino acids. Original data processing: How many nucleated cells were present was estimated from reference gene primer amplification. TCRdb keeps only in-frame clones here, not all; method: immunoSEQ multiplex PCR. V, J and clone size were drawn from that table, and D and trimming were deduced from the DNA. The sample includes under 200,000 clones, approximately 87% of them seen just once. The specimen sequenced was peripheral blood. The sequence was collected from a man aged 18-30 years with active or convalescent COVID-19. The chain recombines TRBV6-5 with TRBJ1-1; D is undetermined. The CDR3 DNA reads as TGTGCCAGCAGTTCACTTCGTGCTGAAGCTTTCTTT. Translated, it gives CASSSLRAEAFF.